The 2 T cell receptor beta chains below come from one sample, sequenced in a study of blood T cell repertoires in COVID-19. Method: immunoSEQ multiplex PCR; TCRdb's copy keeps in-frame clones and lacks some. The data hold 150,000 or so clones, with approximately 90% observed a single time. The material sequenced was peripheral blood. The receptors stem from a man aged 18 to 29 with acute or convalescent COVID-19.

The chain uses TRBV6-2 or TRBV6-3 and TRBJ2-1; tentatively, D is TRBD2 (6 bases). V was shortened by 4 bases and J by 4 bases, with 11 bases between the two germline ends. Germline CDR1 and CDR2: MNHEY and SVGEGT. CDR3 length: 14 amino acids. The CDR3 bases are TGTGCCAGCAGTTTGGACTATTTTTACAATGAGCAGTTCTTC. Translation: CASSLDYFYNEQFF.

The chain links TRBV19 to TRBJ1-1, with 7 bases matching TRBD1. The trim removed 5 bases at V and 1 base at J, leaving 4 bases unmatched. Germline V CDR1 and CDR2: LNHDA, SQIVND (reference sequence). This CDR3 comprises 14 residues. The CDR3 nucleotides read TGTGCCAGTAGTCCGAGGACAGGGAACACTGAAGCTTTCTTT. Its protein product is CASSPRTGNTEAFF.